This TCR beta chain comes out of a study of shared clonotypes between healthy human individuals. General observations from the study: As a rule, naive subsets had a larger estimated richness than memory subsets.

Clones were read by immunoSEQ multiplex PCR, and TCRdb kept only the in-frame ones, dropping some. The data show around 2.3 million clones, more than 90% seen once. Trimming took 4 bases from V and 6 from J, leaving 16 bases between them. The CDR3 sequence is 14 residues long. Per germline, CDR1 MNHNS and CDR2 SASEGT. The donor cohort consisted entirely of Caucasian adults residing in Nashville, Tennessee. Turning to this clone: The antigen remains unidentified.

This TCR came from a man between 18 and 35 years old in good health. V gene TRBV6-1 combines with J gene TRBJ2-7, with D hard to call. The sequenced sample was naive CD4+ T cells sorted from blood. The subset is: CD45RA+ positively selected. The CDR3 DNA is TGTGCCAGCAGTGCTGGTCGGACCCTCTTCGAGCAGTACTTC. This gives the protein CASSAGRTLFEQYF.